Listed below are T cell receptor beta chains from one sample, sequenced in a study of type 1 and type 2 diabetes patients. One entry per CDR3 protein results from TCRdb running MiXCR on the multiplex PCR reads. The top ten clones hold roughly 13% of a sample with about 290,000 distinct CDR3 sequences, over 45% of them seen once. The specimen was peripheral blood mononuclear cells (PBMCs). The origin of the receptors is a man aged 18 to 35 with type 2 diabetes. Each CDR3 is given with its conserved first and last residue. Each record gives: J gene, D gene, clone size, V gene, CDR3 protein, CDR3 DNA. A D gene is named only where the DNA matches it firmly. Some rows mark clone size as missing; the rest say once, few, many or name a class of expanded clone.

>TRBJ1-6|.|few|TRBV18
CASSLSQYNSPLHF
TGTGCCAGCTCACTGTCTCAATATAATTCACCCCTCCACTTT
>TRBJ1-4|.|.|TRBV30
CAWTDRYNEKLFF
TGTGCCTGGACAGATAGGTACAATGAAAAACTGTTTTTT
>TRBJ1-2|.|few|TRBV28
CASSFPWSSGYTF
TGTGCCAGCAGTTTCCCTTGGAGCTCTGGCTACACCTTC
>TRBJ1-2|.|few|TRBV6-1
CASSEGSAAYGYTF
TGTGCCAGCAGTGAAGGGTCGGCAGCCTATGGCTACACCTTC
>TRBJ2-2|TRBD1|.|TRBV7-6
CASSHPGTGILGELFF
TGTGCCAGCAGTCACCCCGGGACAGGGATTCTCGGGGAGCTGTTTTTT
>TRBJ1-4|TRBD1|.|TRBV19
CASSTGGGMNEKLFF
TGTGCCAGTAGTACAGGGGGTGGAATGAATGAAAAACTGTTTTTT
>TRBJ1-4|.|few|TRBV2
CASSRDRIYEKLFF
TGTGCCAGCAGCAGAGACAGGATCTATGAAAAACTGTTTTTT
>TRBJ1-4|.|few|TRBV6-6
CASSHLVRLEDEKLFF
TGTGCCAGCAGCCACTTGGTCAGGCTCGAGGATGAAAAACTGTTTTTT
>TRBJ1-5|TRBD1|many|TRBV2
CASSGQGPQTYQPQHF
TGTGCCAGCAGTGGACAGGGCCCTCAAACCTATCAGCCCCAGCATTTT
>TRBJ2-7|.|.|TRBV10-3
CATQSSYEQYF
TGTGCCACACAAAGCTCCTACGAGCAGTACTTC
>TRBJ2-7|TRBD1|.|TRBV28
CASSFLGRGREQYF
TGTGCCAGCAGTTTCCTCGGCAGGGGGCGCGAGCAGTACTTC
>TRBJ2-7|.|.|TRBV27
CASSLSGGGRYEQYF
TGTGCCAGCAGTTTATCTGGGGGAGGCCGTTACGAGCAGTACTTC